This record looks at one T cell receptor (beta chain) sequence and its context. The antigen remains undetermined. These data originate in a study of cytomegalovirus exposure and HLA in healthy donors. In the study overall: Of 300 to 500 genotyped donors, roughly 81% clustered with self-reported Caucasian donors.

Overall study results and limits: CMV serostatus was the only recorded immune exposure for donors. Cytomegalovirus association was listed for around 180 TCR beta chains. Presence/absence analyses supposed approximately even sequencing depth among donors.

The PCR made use of 60 Vbeta and 13 Jbeta primers. Some clones are missing from TCRdb's copy, which holds only in-frame ones; the method was immunoSEQ multiplex PCR. The sample has 90,000 to 150,000 clones. Germline V gene data show CDR1 as SGHDT and CDR2 as YYEEEE. J lost 2 bases, V lost 4 bases, and 4 bases had no gene match. CDR3 size: 15 residues. The sample consisted of PBMCs. The V gene is TRBV5-6, the J gene TRBJ2-5, with 11 bases that match TRBD2. The receptor was derived from a man in his late teens or twenties in good health and CMV-seronegative. CDR3 in amino acids: CASSPGLAAQETQYF. The CDR3, as DNA: TGTGCCAGCAGCCCGGGACTAGCGGCACAAGAGACCCAGTACTTC.